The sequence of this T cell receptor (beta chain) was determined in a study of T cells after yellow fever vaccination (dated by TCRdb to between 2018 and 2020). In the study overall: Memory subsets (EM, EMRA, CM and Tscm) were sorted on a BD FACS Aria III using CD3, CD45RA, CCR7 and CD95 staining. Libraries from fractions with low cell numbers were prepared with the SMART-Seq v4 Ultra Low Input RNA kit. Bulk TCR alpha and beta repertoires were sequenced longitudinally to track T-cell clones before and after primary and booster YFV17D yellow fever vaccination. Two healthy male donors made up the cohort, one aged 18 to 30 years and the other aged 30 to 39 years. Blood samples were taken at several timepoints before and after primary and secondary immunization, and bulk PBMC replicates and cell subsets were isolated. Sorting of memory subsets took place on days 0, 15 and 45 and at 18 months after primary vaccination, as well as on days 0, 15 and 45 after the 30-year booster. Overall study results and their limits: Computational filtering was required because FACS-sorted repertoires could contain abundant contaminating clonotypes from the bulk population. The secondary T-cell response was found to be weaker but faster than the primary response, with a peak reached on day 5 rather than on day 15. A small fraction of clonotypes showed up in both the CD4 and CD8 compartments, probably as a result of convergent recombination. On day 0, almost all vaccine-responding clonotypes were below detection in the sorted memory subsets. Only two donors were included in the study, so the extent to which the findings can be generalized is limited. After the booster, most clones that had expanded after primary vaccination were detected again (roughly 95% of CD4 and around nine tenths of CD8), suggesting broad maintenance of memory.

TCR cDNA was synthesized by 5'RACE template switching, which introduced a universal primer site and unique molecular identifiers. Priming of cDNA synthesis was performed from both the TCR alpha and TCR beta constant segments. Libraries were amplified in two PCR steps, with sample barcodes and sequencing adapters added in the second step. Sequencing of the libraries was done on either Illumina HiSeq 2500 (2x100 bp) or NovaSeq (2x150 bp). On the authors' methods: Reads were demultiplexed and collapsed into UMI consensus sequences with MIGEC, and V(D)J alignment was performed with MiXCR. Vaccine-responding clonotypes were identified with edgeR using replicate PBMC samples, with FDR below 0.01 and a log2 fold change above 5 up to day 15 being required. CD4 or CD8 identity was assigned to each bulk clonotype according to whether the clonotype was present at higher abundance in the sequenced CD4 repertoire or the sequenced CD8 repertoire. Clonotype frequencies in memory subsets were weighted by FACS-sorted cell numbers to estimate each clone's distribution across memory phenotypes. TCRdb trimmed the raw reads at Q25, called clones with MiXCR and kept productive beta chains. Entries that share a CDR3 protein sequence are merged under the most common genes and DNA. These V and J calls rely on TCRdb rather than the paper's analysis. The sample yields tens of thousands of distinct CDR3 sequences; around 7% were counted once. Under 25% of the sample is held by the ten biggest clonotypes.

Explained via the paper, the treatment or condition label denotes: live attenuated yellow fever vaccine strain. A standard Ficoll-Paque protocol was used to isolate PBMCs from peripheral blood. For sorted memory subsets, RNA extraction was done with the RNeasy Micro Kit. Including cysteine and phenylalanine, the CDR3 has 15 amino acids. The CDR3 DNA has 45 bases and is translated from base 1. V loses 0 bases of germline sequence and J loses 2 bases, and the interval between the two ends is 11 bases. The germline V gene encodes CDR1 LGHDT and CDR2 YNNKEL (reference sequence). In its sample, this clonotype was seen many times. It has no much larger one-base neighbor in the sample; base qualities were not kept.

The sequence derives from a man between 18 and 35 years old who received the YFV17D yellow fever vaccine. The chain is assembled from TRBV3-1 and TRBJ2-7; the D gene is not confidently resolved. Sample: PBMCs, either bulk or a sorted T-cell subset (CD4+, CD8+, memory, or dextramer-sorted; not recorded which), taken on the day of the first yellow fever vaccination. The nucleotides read TGTGCCAGCAGCCAAGAGGGAAACTGGCCCTACGAGCAGTACTTC. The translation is CASSQEGNWPYEQYF.